These 16 T cell receptor beta chains came from one sample sequenced in a study of blood T cell repertoires in COVID-19. The table came from immunoSEQ multiplex PCR; TCRdb's copy has only in-frame clones and leaves some out. The sample carries nearly 100,000 clones, 70% to 85% recorded once. Sequencing was performed on peripheral blood. These receptors originate from a man in his 70s with acute or convalescent COVID-19.

The chain combines TRBV30 with TRBJ1-6, with D unresolved. CDR3 size: 14 residues. Germline V gene lookup returns CDR1 GTSNPN and CDR2 SVGIG (reference sequence). V was shortened by 3 bases and J by 7 bases, with 13 bases between the two germline ends. This CDR3 reads CAWRAERQNSPLHF. As DNA, the CDR3 is TGTGCCTGGAGGGCCGAGAGACAAAATTCACCCCTCCACTTT. The whole variable domain, remainder taken from reference TRBV30 and TRBJ1-6, is SQTIHQWPATLVQPVGSPLSLECTVEGTSNPNLYWYRQAAGRGLQLLFYSVGIGQISSEVPQNLSASRPQDRQFILSSKKLLLSDSGFYLCAWRAERQNSPLHFGNGTRLTVT.

This clone was seen just once. This rearrangement joins TRBV18 to TRBJ2-2; 8 bases line up with TRBD2. Germline CDR1 is KGHSH and CDR2 is LQKENI. The CDR3 consists of 17 residues. V lost 0 bases, J lost 6 bases, and 9 bases stayed unmatched. The CDR3 loop reads CASSPPGRTSFAGELFF. Written as DNA, the CDR3 is TGTGCCAGCTCACCACCGGGCAGGACTAGCTTCGCCGGGGAGCTGTTTTTT.

The chain joins TRBV5-6 to TRBJ2-1; D perhaps matches TRBD1 (5 bases). Germline CDR1 SGHDT, CDR2 YYEEEE. This CDR3 has 16 residues. The V and J ends lost 1 base and 0 bases respectively, with 11 bases between them. CDR3 amino acids: CASSLKGWYSYNEQFF. CDR3 in DNA: TGTGCCAGCAGCTTGAAGGGGTGGTACTCCTACAATGAGCAGTTCTTC.

CDR3 protein: CASSIRNTNEKLFF. The CDR3 DNA follows: TGTGCCAGTAGTATACGTAATACTAATGAAAAACTGTTTTTT. The chain combines TRBV19 with TRBJ1-4; D remains ambiguous. Germline lookup yields CDR1 LNHDA and CDR2 SQIVND (reference sequence). The CDR3 consists of 14 residues. V was clipped by 2 bases and J by 2 bases, with 6 bases between them. The complete variable domain, with remaining parts taken from reference TRBV19 and TRBJ1-4, reads DGGITQSPKYLFRKEGQNVTLSCEQNLNHDAMYWYRQDPGQGLRLIYYSQIVNDFQKGDIAEGYSVSREKKESFPLTVTSAQKNPTAFYLCASSIRNTNEKLFFGSGTQLSVL.

The rearrangement links TRBV18 to TRBJ2-5; 10 nucleotides agree with TRBD2. Germline V lookup: CDR1 KGHSH, CDR2 LQKENI. Trimming removed 5 bases from V and 3 bases from J; junction bases left unmatched: 6. The CDR3 is 15 amino acids. This CDR3 reads CASSERLAGEETQYF. CDR3 nucleotide sequence: TGTGCCAGCTCAGAAAGACTAGCGGGTGAAGAGACCCAGTACTTC.

The chain uses TRBV11-2 and TRBJ2-7, with 8 nucleotides matching TRBD2. The junction had 1 base not matched to a gene; V was cut back by 0 bases and J by 3 bases. Germline lookup yields CDR1 SGHAT and CDR2 FQNNGV. This CDR3 has 14 amino acids. CDR3 sequence: CASSLERGGYEQYF. CDR3 DNA sequence: TGTGCCAGCAGCTTAGAACGGGGGGGCTACGAGCAGTACTTC.

V is TRBV6-1 and J is TRBJ1-5; no definite D call. Germline loops: CDR1 MNHNS, CDR2 SASEGT. The length of the CDR3 is 13 residues. V was cut by 2 bases and J by 1 base, with 3 bases left in between. CDR3 DNA: TGTGCCAGCAGTGAACAGAGCAATCAGCCCCAGCATTTT. Translating gives CASSEQSNQPQHF.

The chain uses TRBV27 and TRBJ2-7; TRBD2 is a possible D gene (5 bases). V lost 5 bases and J lost 2, with 16 bases in between. The CDR3 totals 15 residues. Germline V CDR1 and CDR2: MNHEY, SMNVEV (reference sequence). As DNA, the CDR3 is TGTGCCAGCAGTCCCGGAGGACGGAACCCCTACGAGCAGTACTTC. Residues: CASSPGGRNPYEQYF.

The chain joins TRBV5-4 to TRBJ2-7; D uncertain. Germline lookup yields CDR1 SGHNT and CDR2 YYREEE (reference sequence). V lost 0 bases, J lost 0 bases, and 10 bases lay in between. This CDR3 contains 15 residues. In DNA form, the CDR3 reads TGTGCCAGCAGCTTGGCTGGCCCCAGCTCCTACGAGCAGTACTTC. Translating it yields CASSLAGPSSYEQYF.

The V call is TRBV5-1, the J call TRBJ1-1; D unresolved. The germline V gene encodes CDR1 SGHRS and CDR2 YFSETQ. V was shortened by 4 bases and J by 2 bases, with 15 bases between the two germline ends. This CDR3 is built from 15 residues. The CDR3 spells CASSGPAGRNTEAFF. The CDR3 DNA is TGCGCCAGCAGCGGACCCGCGGGCCGCAACACTGAAGCTTTCTTT.

This chain connects TRBV5-1 to TRBJ2-7, with a tentative D call TRBD2 (6 bases). The CDR3 spans 15 residues. CDR1 is SGHRS, CDR2 YFSETQ, per germline. The V end lost 2 bases, the J end lost 3 bases, and 15 bases lay between the germline ends. DNA for the CDR3: TGCGCCAGCAGCTTAGCTCCGGGAGACAACTACGAGCAGTACTTC. Translation gives CASSLAPGDNYEQYF.

The chain employs TRBV9 and TRBJ2-7, with D maybe TRBD1 (6 bases). Trimming removed 3 bases from V and 0 bases from J, with 16 bases in between. The CDR3 is 16 residues long. Germline assignment: CDR1 SGDLS and CDR2 YYNGEE. As DNA, the CDR3 is TGTGCCAGCAGCGCTTCTGACAGGAGGAGCTCCTACGAGCAGTACTTC. Protein sequence: CASSASDRRSSYEQYF.

This clone was recorded a few times. The V gene is TRBV19, the J gene TRBJ1-2; 8 bases match TRBD1. V was clipped by 5 bases and J by 7 bases; unmatched bases: 6. The CDR3 has 13 residues. CDR1 LNHDA and CDR2 SQIVND come from the germline V gene (reference sequence). Here the CDR3 reads CASSPLDRVGYTF. In DNA form, the CDR3 reads TGTGCCAGTAGTCCCCTGGACAGGGTTGGCTACACCTTC.

Sample share makes this clone medium-sized. The genes are TRBV6-4 and TRBJ1-5, with D maybe TRBD1 (5 bases). The germline CDR1 and CDR2 sequences are MRHNA and SNTAGT. The germline V and J ends were trimmed by 5 bases and 1 base, with 15 bases remaining between them. The CDR3 runs to 16 residues. The CDR3 is CASSNPVGGSNQPQHF. The CDR3 DNA follows: TGTGCCAGCAGTAACCCTGTGGGGGGGAGCAATCAGCCCCAGCATTTT.

CDR3 residues: CASSSRGQGSETQYF. The CDR3 region has the DNA TGTGCCAGCTCCTCAAGGGGCCAGGGGAGCGAGACCCAGTACTTC. The rearrangement uses TRBV18 and TRBJ2-5; a weak D match, TRBD1 (6 bases). Germline V CDR1 and CDR2: KGHSH, LQKENI. This CDR3 spans 15 amino acids. The V gene lost 6 bases and the J gene lost 5 bases, with 19 bases spanning the gap. Full variable domain (missing parts from reference TRBV18 and TRBJ2-5): NAGVMQNPRHLVRRRGQEARLRCSPMKGHSHVYWYRQLPEEGLKFMVYLQKENIIDESGMPKERFSAEFPKEGPSILRIQQVVRGDSAAYFCASSSRGQGSETQYFGPGTRLLVL.

The chain employs TRBV19 and TRBJ1-2; 10 bases line up with TRBD1. The V gene's germline CDR1 is LNHDA and CDR2 SQIVND (reference sequence). The CDR3 is 15 residues long. V gave up 3 bases and J gave up 3 bases; unmatched junction bases: 4. In DNA form, the CDR3 reads TGTGCCAGTAGTATGGGACAGGGGAGTTACTATGGCTACACCTTC. Its protein product is CASSMGQGSYYGYTF.